This TCR beta chain was obtained from a study of CXCR3-negative and CXCR3-positive naive CD8 T cells (dated 2019 in TCRdb). General notes on the study: In total, some 130 million TRB reads were obtained, corresponding to roughly 1.5 +/- 0.3 million reads per library. Diversity and physicochemical repertoire analyses covered under twelve donors pooled from two independent experiments. For the TRBV-TRBJ cluster analysis, the naive subsets came from a handful of donors, while the memory cells came from 3 donors.

Spanning cysteine to phenylalanine, the CDR3 consists of 14 amino acids. The DNA is not on file. The germline V gene specifies MNHEY as CDR1 and SVGEGT as CDR2. The listed sequencing device is NextSeq 550. The Human TCR Profiling Kit (MiLaboratory) was used to prepare UMI-labeled 5' RACE TRB cDNA libraries. cDNA synthesis used the entire amount of extracted RNA, and PCR amplification then used the entire amount of cDNA produced. The libraries were made side by side, with each library going through the same number of PCR cycles. The original pipeline was this. About 57,000 +/- 9,900 unique UMI-labeled TRB cDNA molecules per library were extracted with MIGEC and MiXCR, with at least two reads per UMI required. On average, each library contained 40,000 +/- 10,000 functional in-frame TRB CDR3 nucleotide clonotypes without stop codons. After downsampling to 5000 UMI-labeled TRB molecules per sample, diversity metrics such as normalized Shannon-Wiener and Chao1 were calculated in VDJtools. Clonotype-size-weighted physicochemical properties of the central five CDR3 residues (interaction energy, strength, volume and Kidera factor 4) were computed in VDJtools. TCRdb reprocessed the reads and lists each CDR3 protein sequence as a single entry, with no DNA. The V and J calls reflect TCRdb's pipeline rather than the authors' work. This sample's table lists about 63,000 distinct CDR3 sequences. The ten most abundant clones make up around 4.8% of the sample.

For every CD8+ T cell subset, fewer than 350,000 cells were flow-sorted straight into RLT lysis buffer, and each subset was sorted in triplicate. Naive CD8+ T cells were defined stringently as CD45RO-CCR7+CD27+CD95- to exclude memory contaminants. Using standard density gradient centrifugation, peripheral blood mononuclear cells were isolated from buffy coats. A FACSAria III was used to flow-sort naive CD8+ T cells into CXCR3-negative and CXCR3-positive populations. Total RNA was extracted from sorted cells with an RNeasy Mini Kit. On this clonotype: The antigen it binds to is not known.

Broader findings and caveats from the paper: Freshly isolated PBMCs were used for most assays because CXCR3 expression went down partially after cryopreservation. Because surface CD5, which is linked to self-reactivity in mice, was comparable between the naive subsets, TCR interaction strength was also inferred from TRB CDR3 physicochemical properties. TRB CDR3s from CXCR3-positive naive cells showed higher hydrophobicity (lower Kidera factor 4), lower energy, and higher strength and volume indices than CXCR3-negative naive cells. Within the same donor, TRBV-TRBJ usage looked similar between naive CXCR3-negative and CXCR3-positive cells, but memory cells had distinct patterns. Comparably high repertoire diversity was found in both naive subsets, whereas much lower repertoire diversity was found in memory CD8+ T cells.

This clonotype was obtained from a human donor in good health. Some clones in this sample may be carry-over from other donors' samples. The chain links TRBV6-2 or TRBV6-3 with TRBJ2-7; TCRdb's D gene call, TRBD1, goes unchecked for lack of DNA. The sequencing input was naive CXCR3+ CD8+ T cells from blood. According to the study, the label for this sample's cell subset or site signals: CD45RO-CCR7+CD27+CD95- naive CD8+ T cells expressing CXCR3 (TNR3+). The CDR3 protein is CASSSRDGGSEQYF.